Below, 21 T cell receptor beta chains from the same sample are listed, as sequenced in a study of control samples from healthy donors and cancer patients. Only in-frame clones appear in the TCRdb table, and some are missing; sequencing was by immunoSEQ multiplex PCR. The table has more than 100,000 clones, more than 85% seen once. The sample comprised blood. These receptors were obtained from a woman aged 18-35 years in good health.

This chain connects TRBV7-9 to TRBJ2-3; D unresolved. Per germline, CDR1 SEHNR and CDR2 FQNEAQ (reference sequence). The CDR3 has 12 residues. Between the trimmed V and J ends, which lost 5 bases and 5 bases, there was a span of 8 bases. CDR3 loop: CASSAVGDTQYF. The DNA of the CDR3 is TGTGCCAGCAGCGCCGTGGGAGATACGCAGTATTTT.

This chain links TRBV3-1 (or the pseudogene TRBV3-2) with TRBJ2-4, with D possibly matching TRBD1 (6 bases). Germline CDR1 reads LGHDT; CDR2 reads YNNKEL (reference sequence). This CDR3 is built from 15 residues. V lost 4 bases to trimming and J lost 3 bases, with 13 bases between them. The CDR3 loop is CASSPGQPGKNIQYF. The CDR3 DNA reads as TGTGCCAGCAGCCCCGGACAGCCGGGCAAAAACATTCAGTACTTC.

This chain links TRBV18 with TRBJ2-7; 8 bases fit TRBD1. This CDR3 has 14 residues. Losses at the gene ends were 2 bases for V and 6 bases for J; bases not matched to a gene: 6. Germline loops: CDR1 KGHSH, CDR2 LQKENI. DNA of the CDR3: TGTGCCAGCTCACCATCTACAGGGGGAGGCGAGCAGTACTTC. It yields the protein CASSPSTGGGEQYF.

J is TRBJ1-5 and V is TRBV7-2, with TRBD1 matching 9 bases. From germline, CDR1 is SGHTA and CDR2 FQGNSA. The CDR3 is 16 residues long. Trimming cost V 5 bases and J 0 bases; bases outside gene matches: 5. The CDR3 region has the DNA TGTGCCAGCAGCGAGGGACAGGGTTATAGCAATCAGCCCCAGCATTTT. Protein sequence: CASSEGQGYSNQPQHF.

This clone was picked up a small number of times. For the CDR3, the DNA is TGCAGTGCTCCTAGCGCCCATGAGCAGTTCTTC. Amino acid sequence: CSAPSAHEQFF. V and J are TRBV20-1 and TRBJ2-1, with D perhaps TRBD2 (6 bases). In germline, CDR1 is DFQATT, CDR2 SNEGSKA (reference sequence). This CDR3 is built from 11 residues. V lost 5 bases, J lost 8 bases, and 10 bases lay in between.

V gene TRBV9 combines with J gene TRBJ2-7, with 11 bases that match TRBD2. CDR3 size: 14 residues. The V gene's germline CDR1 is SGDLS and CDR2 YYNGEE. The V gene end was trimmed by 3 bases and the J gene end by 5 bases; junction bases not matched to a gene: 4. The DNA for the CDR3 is TGTGCCAGCAGCGACGGACTAGCGGGTGACGAGCAGTACTTC. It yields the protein CASSDGLAGDEQYF.

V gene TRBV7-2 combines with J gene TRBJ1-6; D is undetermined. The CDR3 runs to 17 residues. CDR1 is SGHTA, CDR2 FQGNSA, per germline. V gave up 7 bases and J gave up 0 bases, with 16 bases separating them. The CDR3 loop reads CASTDRKGYSYNSPLHF. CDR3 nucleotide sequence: TGTGCCAGCACCGATCGAAAAGGGTACTCCTATAATTCACCCCTCCACTTT.

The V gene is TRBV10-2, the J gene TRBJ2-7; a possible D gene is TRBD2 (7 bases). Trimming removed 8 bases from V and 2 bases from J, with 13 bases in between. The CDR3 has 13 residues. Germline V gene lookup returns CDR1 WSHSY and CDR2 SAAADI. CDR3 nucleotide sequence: TGCGCCAGCGGGCGGGGGCCCCCCTACGAGCAGTACTTC. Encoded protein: CASGRGPPYEQYF.

Written as DNA, the CDR3 is TGTGCCATCGGTTCGGGACAGCCTTATGGCTACACCTTC. As protein: CAIGSGQPYGYTF. The V call is TRBV10-3, the J call TRBJ1-2, with 7 bases fitting TRBD1. The CDR3 is 13 amino acids. Germline V gives CDR1 ENHRY, CDR2 SYGVKD. J was trimmed by 5 bases and V by 8 bases; bases with no gene match: 8.

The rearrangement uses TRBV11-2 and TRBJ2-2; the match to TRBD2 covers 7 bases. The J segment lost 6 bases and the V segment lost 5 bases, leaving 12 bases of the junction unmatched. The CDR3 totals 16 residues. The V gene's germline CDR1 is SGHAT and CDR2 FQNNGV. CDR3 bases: TGTGCCAGCAGCAAAACTTCGGCGGGAGTACCCGGGGAGCTGTTTTTT. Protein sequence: CASSKTSAGVPGELFF. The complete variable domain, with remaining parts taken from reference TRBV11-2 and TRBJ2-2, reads EAGVAQSPRYKIIEKRQSVAFWCNPISGHATLYWYQQILGQGPKLLIQFQNNGVVDDSQLPKDRFSAERLKGVDSTLKIQPAKLEDSAVYLCASSKTSAGVPGELFFGEGSRLTVL.

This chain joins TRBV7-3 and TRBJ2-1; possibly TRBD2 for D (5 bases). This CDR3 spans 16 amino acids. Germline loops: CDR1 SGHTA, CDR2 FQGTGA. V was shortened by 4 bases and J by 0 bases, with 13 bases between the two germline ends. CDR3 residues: CASSSEAFSSYNEQFF. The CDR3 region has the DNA TGTGCCAGCAGCTCGGAGGCATTCAGCTCCTACAATGAGCAGTTCTTC.

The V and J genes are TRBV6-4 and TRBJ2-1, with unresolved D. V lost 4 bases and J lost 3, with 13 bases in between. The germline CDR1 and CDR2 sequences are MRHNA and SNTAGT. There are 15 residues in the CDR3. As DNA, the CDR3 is TGTGCCAGCAGTGCTAGGGTGGGGAACTACAATGAGCAGTTCTTC. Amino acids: CASSARVGNYNEQFF.

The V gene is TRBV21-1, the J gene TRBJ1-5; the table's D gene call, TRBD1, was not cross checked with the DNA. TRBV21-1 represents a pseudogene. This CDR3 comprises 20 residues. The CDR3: CASSSTRGQGELYSNQPQHF. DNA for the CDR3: TGTGCCAGCAGCTCGACCCGGGGACAGGGTGAACTTTATAGCAATCAGCCCCAGCATTTT.

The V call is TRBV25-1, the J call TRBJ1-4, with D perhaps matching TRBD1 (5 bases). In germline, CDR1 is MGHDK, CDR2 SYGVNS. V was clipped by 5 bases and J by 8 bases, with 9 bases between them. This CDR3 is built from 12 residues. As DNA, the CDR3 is TGTGCCAGCAGTCCTTGGGGGGAAAAACTGTTTTTT. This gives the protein CASSPWGEKLFF.

The CDR3, as DNA: TGTGCCACGGGTCTCAATGAAAAACTGTTTTTT. The encoded protein is CATGLNEKLFF. The rearrangement links TRBV2 to TRBJ1-4; D not resolved. CDR3 length: 11 amino acids. The germline CDR1 and CDR2 sequences are SNHLY and FYNNEI. V lost 10 bases and J 5 bases, leaving 8 bases between the germline ends.

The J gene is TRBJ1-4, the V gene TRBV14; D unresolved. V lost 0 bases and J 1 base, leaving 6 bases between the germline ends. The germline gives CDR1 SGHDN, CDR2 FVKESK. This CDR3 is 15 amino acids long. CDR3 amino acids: CASSQDGRTNEKLFF. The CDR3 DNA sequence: TGTGCCAGCAGCCAAGACGGGAGAACTAATGAAAAACTGTTTTTT.

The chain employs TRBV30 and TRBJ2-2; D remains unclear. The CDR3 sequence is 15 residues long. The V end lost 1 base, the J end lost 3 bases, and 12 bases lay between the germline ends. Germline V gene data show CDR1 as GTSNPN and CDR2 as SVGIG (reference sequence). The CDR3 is CAWSDLGRYTGELFF. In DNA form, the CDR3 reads TGTGCCTGGAGTGACTTAGGACGGTACACCGGGGAGCTGTTTTTT.

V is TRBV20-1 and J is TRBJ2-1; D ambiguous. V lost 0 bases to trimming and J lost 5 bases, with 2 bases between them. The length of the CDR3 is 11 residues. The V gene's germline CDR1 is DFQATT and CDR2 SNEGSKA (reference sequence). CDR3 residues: CSAREDNEQFF. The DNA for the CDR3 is TGCAGTGCTAGAGAGGACAATGAGCAGTTCTTC.

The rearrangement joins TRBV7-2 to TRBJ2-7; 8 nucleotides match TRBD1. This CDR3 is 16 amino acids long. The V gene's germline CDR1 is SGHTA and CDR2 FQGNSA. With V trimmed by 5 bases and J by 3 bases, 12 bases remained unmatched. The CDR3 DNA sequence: TGTGCCAGCAGCCCCCCGGGACAGGTAGGGCTCTACGAGCAGTACTTC. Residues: CASSPPGQVGLYEQYF.

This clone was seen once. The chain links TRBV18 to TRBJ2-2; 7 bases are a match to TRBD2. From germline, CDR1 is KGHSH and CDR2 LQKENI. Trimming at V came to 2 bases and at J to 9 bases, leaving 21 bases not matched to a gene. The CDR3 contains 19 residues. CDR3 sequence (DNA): TGTGCCAGCTCACCAACGGGGAGTCCGGACATAACACTAGCGAGGGAGCTGTTTTTT. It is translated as CASSPTGSPDITLARELFF. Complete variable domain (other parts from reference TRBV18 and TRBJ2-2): NAGVMQNPRHLVRRRGQEARLRCSPMKGHSHVYWYRQLPEEGLKFMVYLQKENIIDESGMPKERFSAEFPKEGPSILRIQQVVRGDSAAYFCASSPTGSPDITLARELFFGEGSRLTVL.

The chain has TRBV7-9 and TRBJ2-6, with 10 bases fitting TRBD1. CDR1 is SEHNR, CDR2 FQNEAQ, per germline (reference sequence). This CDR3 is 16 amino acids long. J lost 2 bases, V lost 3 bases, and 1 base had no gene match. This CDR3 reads CASSLGTGAGANVLTF. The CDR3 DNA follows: TGTGCCAGCAGCTTGGGGACAGGGGCTGGGGCCAACGTCCTGACTTTC.